This entry describes one T cell receptor beta chain. This sample was included in a study of T cell responses to AZD1222 COVID-19 vaccine. The ends were cut back, 0 bases at V and 6 bases at J, with 6 bases in the middle. The V gene's germline CDR1 is LNHDA and CDR2 SQIVND (reference sequence). This CDR3 has 13 residues. Using immunoSEQ multiplex PCR, the repertoire was profiled, and TCRdb retains in-frame clones only, with some absent. This table has about 200,000 clones, roughly 92% appearing once. The chain employs TRBV19 and TRBJ1-5, with D unresolved. This sequence originates from an adult in good health. Sequencing was performed on peripheral blood, taken on day 0 of AZD1222 vaccination. CDR3: CASSIDRTQPQHF. CDR3 bases: TGTGCCAGTAGTATAGATCGTACTCAGCCCCAGCATTTT.